Below are 5 T cell receptor beta chains sequenced from a single sample in a study of human T cells and chemical hapten exposure. TCRdb re-called the RACE reads with MiXCR, one entry per CDR3 protein. The sample has under 50,000 distinct CDR3 sequences, roughly 13% seen once; the top ten hold 2% to 2.5%. The time point denotes: patch test 3, about 24 weeks after DPC sensitization. Treatment specified: therapeutic diphenylcyclopropenone sensitization with weekly scalp DPC. From whole blood left unfractionated, total RNA was extracted. This material consisted of whole blood, taken in connection with sensitization to the hapten diphenylcyclopropenone (DPC). These receptors originate from a middle-aged woman with alopecia areata. Some clones in this sample may be carry-over from other donors' samples.

The rearrangement joins TRBV5-1 to TRBJ1-1, with D uncertain. This CDR3 is 13 amino acids long. V was shortened by 4 bases and J by 5 bases, with 12 bases between the two germline ends. CDR1 and CDR2 from the germline V gene are SGHRS and YFSETQ. The CDR3 region is CASSREGGTEAFF. In DNA, the CDR3 is TGCGCCAGCAGCCGCGAGGGCGGGACTGAAGCTTTCTTT.

This clonotype was detected only a few times. The chain links TRBV28 to TRBJ2-5; 12 nucleotides agree with TRBD2. This CDR3 contains 14 residues. Germline CDR1 MDHEN, CDR2 SYDVKM. CDR3 DNA: TGTGCTCATCGCGCTAGCGGGAGGGCGGAGACCCAGTACTTC. Its translation is CAHRASGRAETQYF. Full variable domain (missing parts from reference TRBV28 and TRBJ2-5): DVKVTQSSRYLVKRTGEKVFLECVQDMDHENMFWYRQDPGLGLRLIYFSYDVKMKEKGDIPEGYSVSREKKERFSLILESASTNQTSMYLCAHRASGRAETQYFGPGTRLLVL.

This clonotype was detected many times. The rearrangement links TRBV29-1 to TRBJ2-5; TRBD2 matches at 8 bases. CDR1 is SQVTM and CDR2 is ANQGSEA in the germline V gene. This CDR3 comprises 13 residues. J gave up 6 bases and V 4 bases, and 7 bases lay outside the gene matches. CDR3 sequence reads: CSVGRGGGKTQYF. CDR3 nucleotides: TGCAGCGTTGGCCGGGGGGGCGGAAAGACCCAGTACTTC.

In this sample, this clonotype turned up many times. J is TRBJ2-3 and V is TRBV9; 8 bases are a match to TRBD2. Germline loops: CDR1 SGDLS, CDR2 YYNGEE. The CDR3 is 16 residues long. V lost 1 base and J lost 5; bases outside the gene matches: 9. The CDR3 loop is CASSVKAGVDVDTQYF. CDR3 coding DNA: TGTGCCAGCAGCGTAAAAGCGGGAGTGGATGTAGATACGCAGTATTTT.

This clonotype was detected ten times or more. This rearrangement joins TRBV13 to TRBJ2-2; 7 bases fit TRBD1. With 8 bases clipped from V and 0 bases from J, the junction kept 6 bases outside the gene matches. The germline V gene encodes CDR1 PRHDT and CDR2 FYEKMQ (reference sequence). This CDR3 has 15 residues. CDR3 amino acids: CASPPDRANTGELFF. Written as DNA, the CDR3 is TGTGCCAGCCCCCCAGACAGGGCGAACACCGGGGAGCTGTTTTTT. The entire variable domain, with the rest obtained from reference TRBV13 and TRBJ2-2, is as follows: AAGVIQSPRHLIKEKRETATLKCYPIPRHDTVYWYQQGPGQDPQFLISFYEKMQSDKGSIPDRFSAQQFSDYHSELNMSSLELGDSALYFCASPPDRANTGELFFGEGSRLTVL.